The clone carrying this T cell receptor (beta chain) has a handful of counts. The source of the sample is a study of T cells in Graves' hyperthyroidism and ophthalmopathy. RNA transcripts gave rise to amplified TCR beta CDR3 regions. The TCR CDR3 first-round RT-PCR relied on the HTBI primer set. TCRdb called the multiplex PCR reads again in MiXCR, with one record for every CDR3 protein. This sample has 350,000 to 400,000 distinct CDR3 sequences, with around 14% found just once. CDR1 and CDR2 from the germline V gene are MGHDK and SYGVNS. The ends lost 4 bases at V and 3 bases at J; junction bases unmatched: 14. The CDR3 is 19 residues long.

This rearrangement joins TRBV25-1 to TRBJ2-5, with 13 bases that match TRBD2. This TCR was sampled from a woman in her twenties or thirties with Graves' hyperthyroidism. The specimen sequenced was blood. The CDR3 nucleotides read TGTGCCAGCAGTGTTACCCCAGGACTAGCGGGAGAAAGGGAAGAGACCCAGTACTTC. Protein product: CASSVTPGLAGEREETQYF.